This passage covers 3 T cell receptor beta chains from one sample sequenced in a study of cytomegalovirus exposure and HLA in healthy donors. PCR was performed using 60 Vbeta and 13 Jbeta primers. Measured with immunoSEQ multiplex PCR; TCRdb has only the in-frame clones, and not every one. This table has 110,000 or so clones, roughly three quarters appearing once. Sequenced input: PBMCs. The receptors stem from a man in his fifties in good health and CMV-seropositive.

The CDR3 is CASHSPRTTYNEQFF. CDR3 coding DNA: TGTGCCAGCCACTCCCCTCGAACCACTTACAATGAGCAGTTCTTC. This chain uses TRBV7-2 with TRBJ2-1; D call uncertain. V was pared by 8 bases and J by 4 bases, with 18 bases between. The V gene's germline CDR1 is SGHTA and CDR2 FQGNSA. The CDR3 loop spans 15 amino acids.

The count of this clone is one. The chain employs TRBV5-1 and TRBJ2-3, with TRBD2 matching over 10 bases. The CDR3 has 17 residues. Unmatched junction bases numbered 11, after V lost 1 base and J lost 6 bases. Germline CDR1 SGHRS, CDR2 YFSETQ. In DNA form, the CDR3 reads TGCGCCAGCAGCTTGACTTCTCAGCGGGGGGGCCAGGATACGCAGTATTTT. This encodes CASSLTSQRGGQDTQYF. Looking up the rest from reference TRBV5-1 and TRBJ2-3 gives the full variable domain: KAGVTQTPRYLIKTRGQQVTLSCSPISGHRSVSWYQQTPGQGLQFLFEYFSETQRNKGNFPGRFSGRQFSNSRSEMNVSTLELGDSALYLCASSLTSQRGGQDTQYFGPGTRLTVL.

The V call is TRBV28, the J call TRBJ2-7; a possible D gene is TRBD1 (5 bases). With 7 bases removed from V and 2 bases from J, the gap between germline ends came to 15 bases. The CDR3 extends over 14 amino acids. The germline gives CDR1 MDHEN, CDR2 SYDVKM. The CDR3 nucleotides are TGTGCCAGCACCTTTAGGGGCAGAGCCTACGAGCAGTACTTC. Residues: CASTFRGRAYEQYF.